These T cell receptor beta chains were read from a single sample in a study of PD-L1 blockade in urothelial cancer. The data were produced by immunoSEQ multiplex PCR, yet TCRdb's version contains in-frame clones alone and is incomplete. The sample yields roughly 45,000 clones, roughly four fifths seen once. The sample consisted of PBMCs, taken around atezolizumab (anti-PD-L1) treatment. These receptors came from a man aged 55 to 69 with urothelial cancer. Each CDR3 is given with its conserved first and last residue. The D gene is left open where the match is weak. Size values are once, few and many counts, or a class for expanded clones, and some rows have none.

d_call: -; clone_size: -; j_call: TRBJ2-2; v_call: TRBV21-1; cdr3_aa: CASPPELTGILAGELFF; cdr3_nt: TGTGCCAGCCCACCCGAACTAACAGGGATTTTAGCCGGGGAGCTGTTTTTT
d_call: TRBD2; clone_size: once; j_call: TRBJ2-5; v_call: TRBV4-1; cdr3_aa: CASSPQSFLAGGTETQYF; cdr3_nt: TGCGCCAGCAGCCCACAAAGTTTCCTAGCGGGAGGAACGGAGACCCAGTACTTC
d_call: -; clone_size: -; j_call: TRBJ1-1; v_call: TRBV6-1; cdr3_aa: CASSEFPLRGRPVRGTEAFF; cdr3_nt: TGTGCCAGCAGTGAATTTCCACTGCGGGGGCGGCCCGTGCGGGGGACTGAAGCTTTCTTT
d_call: -; clone_size: -; j_call: TRBJ1-1; v_call: TRBV5-8; cdr3_aa: CASSTGTNTEAFF; cdr3_nt: TGTGCCAGCAGCACAGGGACGAACACTGAAGCTTTCTTT
d_call: -; clone_size: -; j_call: TRBJ2-4; v_call: TRBV7-9; cdr3_aa: CASSLVPAGAKNIQYF; cdr3_nt: TGTGCCAGCAGCTTAGTTCCAGCGGGAGCCAAAAACATTCAGTACTTC
d_call: -; clone_size: few; j_call: TRBJ2-7; v_call: TRBV7-2; cdr3_aa: CASSLALVVSEQYF; cdr3_nt: TGTGCCAGCAGCTTAGCACTGGTTGTCTCCGAGCAGTACTTC
d_call: TRBD2; clone_size: -; j_call: TRBJ2-3; v_call: TRBV10-3; cdr3_aa: CAIGRGENTQYF; cdr3_nt: TGTGCCATCGGTCGGGGGGAGAATACGCAGTATTTT
d_call: TRBD2; clone_size: once; j_call: TRBJ2-1; v_call: TRBV10-3; cdr3_aa: CAISESIFGLAGAYNEQFF; cdr3_nt: TGTGCCATCAGTGAGTCTATATTCGGACTAGCGGGGGCCTACAATGAGCAGTTCTTC
d_call: TRBD2; clone_size: few; j_call: TRBJ2-3; v_call: TRBV7-2; cdr3_aa: CASSPSGGARDTQYF; cdr3_nt: TGTGCCAGCAGCCCTAGCGGGGGGGCCCGAGATACGCAGTATTTT
d_call: -; clone_size: -; j_call: TRBJ1-6; v_call: TRBV6-5; cdr3_aa: CASSYSAGSNSPLHF; cdr3_nt: TGTGCCAGCAGTTACTCAGCGGGTTCTAATTCACCCCTCCACTTT
d_call: -; clone_size: -; j_call: TRBJ2-2; v_call: TRBV2; cdr3_aa: CASSETSPGELFF; cdr3_nt: TGTGCCAGCAGTGAAACTAGCCCCGGGGAGCTGTTTTTT
d_call: TRBD2; clone_size: -; j_call: TRBJ2-1; v_call: TRBV15; cdr3_aa: CATSRTTRGLLYNEQFF; cdr3_nt: TGTGCCACCAGCAGAACTACCCGGGGACTATTATACAATGAGCAGTTCTTC
d_call: -; clone_size: -; j_call: TRBJ1-3; v_call: TRBV15; cdr3_aa: CATSRADSLSGNTIYF; cdr3_nt: TGTGCCACCAGCAGAGCGGACAGCTTGTCTGGAAACACCATATATTTT
d_call: -; clone_size: -; j_call: TRBJ2-7; v_call: TRBV10-3; cdr3_aa: CATQPEISYEQYF; cdr3_nt: TGTGCCACCCAACCGGAGATCTCCTACGAGCAGTACTTC
d_call: -; clone_size: -; j_call: TRBJ2-2; v_call: TRBV5-6; cdr3_aa: CASSLGVTGELFF; cdr3_nt: TGTGCCAGCAGCTTAGGGGTCACCGGGGAGCTGTTTTTT
d_call: -; clone_size: -; j_call: TRBJ2-6; v_call: TRBV28; cdr3_aa: CASSLSGPGANVLTF; cdr3_nt: TGTGCCAGCAGTTTATCAGGGCCAGGGGCCAACGTCCTGACTTTC
d_call: TRBD2; clone_size: -; j_call: TRBJ2-1; v_call: TRBV11-3; cdr3_aa: CASSFLAGSYNEQFF; cdr3_nt: TGTGCCAGCAGCTTCCTAGCGGGTTCCTACAATGAGCAGTTCTTC
d_call: TRBD1; clone_size: few; j_call: TRBJ1-1; v_call: TRBV29-1; cdr3_aa: CSVLGQLRETEAFF; cdr3_nt: TGCAGCGTTCTGGGACAGTTACGGGAAACTGAAGCTTTCTTT
d_call: -; clone_size: -; j_call: TRBJ2-1; v_call: TRBV12-5; cdr3_aa: CASGSYYNEQFF; cdr3_nt: TGTGCTAGTGGTTCGTACTACAATGAGCAGTTCTTC
d_call: TRBD1; clone_size: -; j_call: TRBJ2-1; v_call: TRBV10-3; cdr3_aa: CAISGDRGSNEQFF; cdr3_nt: TGTGCCATCAGTGGTGACAGGGGCTCCAATGAGCAGTTCTTC
d_call: -; clone_size: -; j_call: TRBJ1-4; v_call: TRBV7-8; cdr3_aa: CASSLIRTYNEKLFF; cdr3_nt: TGTGCCAGCAGCTTAATCCGGACATATAATGAAAAACTGTTTTTT
d_call: TRBD2; clone_size: -; j_call: TRBJ2-5; v_call: TRBV28; cdr3_aa: CASSSGGAAGETQYF; cdr3_nt: TGTGCCAGCAGTTCCGGGGGGGCCGCCGGAGAGACCCAGTACTTC
d_call: TRBD1; clone_size: -; j_call: TRBJ2-7; v_call: TRBV28; cdr3_aa: CASSFLQGRPYEQYF; cdr3_nt: TGTGCCAGCAGTTTTTTACAGGGGCGACCCTACGAGCAGTACTTC
d_call: TRBD1; clone_size: few; j_call: TRBJ2-7; v_call: TRBV19; cdr3_aa: CASSIGTGPYEQYF; cdr3_nt: TGTGCCAGTAGTATCGGGACAGGTCCCTACGAGCAGTACTTC
d_call: -; clone_size: -; j_call: TRBJ1-3; v_call: TRBV14; cdr3_aa: CASSQGIDFHHSGNTIYF; cdr3_nt: TGTGCCAGCAGCCAAGGTATTGACTTCCACCACTCTGGAAACACCATATATTTT
d_call: -; clone_size: -; j_call: TRBJ2-1; v_call: TRBV5-8; cdr3_aa: CASSLGLGNEQFF; cdr3_nt: TGTGCCAGCAGCCTGGGCCTAGGTAATGAGCAGTTCTTC
d_call: -; clone_size: -; j_call: TRBJ1-2; v_call: TRBV6-5; cdr3_aa: CASSYGQSYGYTF; cdr3_nt: TGTGCCAGCAGTTATGGGCAGTCCTATGGCTACACCTTC
d_call: TRBD2; clone_size: -; j_call: TRBJ2-5; v_call: TRBV5-1; cdr3_aa: CASRLGTSGGAETQYF; cdr3_nt: TGCGCCAGCAGACTGGGGACTAGCGGGGGGGCGGAGACCCAGTACTTC
d_call: -; clone_size: -; j_call: TRBJ2-2; v_call: TRBV6-5; cdr3_aa: CASSYGGMGTGELFF; cdr3_nt: TGTGCCAGCAGTTACGGGGGCATGGGCACCGGGGAGCTGTTTTTT
d_call: TRBD1; clone_size: few; j_call: TRBJ1-1; v_call: TRBV4-2; cdr3_aa: CASSRTGVTEAFF; cdr3_nt: TGTGCCAGCAGCCGGACAGGGGTGACTGAAGCTTTCTTT
d_call: TRBD2; clone_size: -; j_call: TRBJ2-2; v_call: TRBV6-4; cdr3_aa: CASSAIAGAGELFF; cdr3_nt: TGTGCCAGCAGTGCAATAGCGGGAGCCGGGGAGCTGTTTTTT
d_call: -; clone_size: -; j_call: TRBJ2-6; v_call: TRBV10-3; cdr3_aa: CAISESTSGANVLTF; cdr3_nt: TGTGCCATCAGTGAGTCCACTTCTGGGGCCAACGTCCTGACTTTC
d_call: -; clone_size: few; j_call: TRBJ2-7; v_call: TRBV7-2; cdr3_aa: CASSWAPGGYEQYF; cdr3_nt: TGTGCCAGCAGCTGGGCACCCGGGGGTTACGAGCAGTACTTC
d_call: -; clone_size: -; j_call: TRBJ1-1; v_call: TRBV7-9; cdr3_aa: CASSSLKRAWNTEAFF; cdr3_nt: TGTGCCAGCAGCTCTTTGAAGAGGGCTTGGAACACTGAAGCTTTCTTT
d_call: -; clone_size: -; j_call: TRBJ2-7; v_call: TRBV5-4; cdr3_aa: CASSSSQTSYEQYF; cdr3_nt: TGTGCCAGCAGCTCCTCACAGACCTCCTACGAGCAGTACTTC
d_call: -; clone_size: once; j_call: TRBJ1-1; v_call: TRBV28; cdr3_aa: CASGPGAMNTEAFF; cdr3_nt: TGTGCCAGCGGCCCGGGAGCGATGAACACTGAAGCTTTCTTT
d_call: -; clone_size: -; j_call: TRBJ1-3; v_call: TRBV7-2; cdr3_aa: CASSLDYTIYF; cdr3_nt: TGTGCCAGCAGCTTAGACTACACCATATATTTT
d_call: TRBD1; clone_size: few; j_call: TRBJ1-1; v_call: TRBV28; cdr3_aa: CASIGTGGPVEAFF; cdr3_nt: TGTGCCAGCATAGGGACAGGGGGTCCCGTTGAAGCTTTCTTT
d_call: -; clone_size: -; j_call: TRBJ1-1; v_call: TRBV5-4; cdr3_aa: CASSLDRTEAFF; cdr3_nt: TGTGCCAGCAGCTTGGACAGAACGGAAGCTTTCTTT